These T cell receptor beta chains were read from a single sample in a study of T cell responses to AZD1222 COVID-19 vaccine. The protocol was immunoSEQ multiplex PCR, while the TCRdb copy is restricted to in-frame clones and leaves out a portion. The sample holds roughly 100,000 clones; about 90% are singletons and the top ten take 8%. The sample was peripheral blood, taken 28 days after the second AZD1222 dose. The receptors come from an adult who received the AZD1222 COVID-19 vaccine. Both conserved end residues are part of each CDR3. Fields, in order: D gene, CDR3 length, J gene, V gene, CDR3 protein, CDR3 DNA. A D gene is named only where the DNA matches it firmly.

d_gene: TRBD1; len: 16; j_gene: TRBJ2-3; v_gene: TRBV7-9; CDR3aa: CASSPYPGGASDTQYF; CDR3nt: TGTGCCAGCAGCCCCTATCCAGGGGGCGCGTCAGATACGCAGTATTTT
d_gene: NA; len: 14; j_gene: TRBJ2-7; v_gene: TRBV1; CDR3aa: CTSSPGGKAYEQYF; CDR3nt: TGCACCAGCAGCCCGGGAGGGAAAGCCTACGAGCAGTACTTC
d_gene: TRBD1; len: 14; j_gene: TRBJ2-5; v_gene: TRBV7-3; CDR3aa: CASSQSGQGATQYF; CDR3nt: TGTGCCAGCAGCCAGAGTGGACAGGGAGCAACCCAGTACTTC
d_gene: TRBD1; len: 15; j_gene: TRBJ1-5; v_gene: TRBV5-1; CDR3aa: CASSAGGGGNQPQHF; CDR3nt: TGCGCCAGCAGCGCAGGGGGCGGGGGCAATCAGCCCCAGCATTTT
d_gene: NA; len: 12; j_gene: TRBJ2-3; v_gene: TRBV30; CDR3aa: CAWSQDSDTQYF; CDR3nt: TGTGCCTGGAGCCAGGATTCAGATACGCAGTATTTT
d_gene: TRBD1; len: 15; j_gene: TRBJ2-5; v_gene: TRBV5-1; CDR3aa: CASSGTGVSEETQYF; CDR3nt: TGCGCCAGCAGCGGGACAGGGGTCTCTGAAGAGACCCAGTACTTC
d_gene: TRBD1; len: 15; j_gene: TRBJ1-1; v_gene: TRBV19; CDR3aa: CASSILTGRNTEAFF; CDR3nt: TGTGCCAGTAGTATCCTGACAGGGAGGAACACTGAAGCTTTCTTT
d_gene: NA; len: 14; j_gene: TRBJ1-5; v_gene: TRBV28; CDR3aa: CASSLSTESIPQHF; CDR3nt: TGTGCCAGCAGTTTATCTACCGAAAGCATCCCCCAGCATTTT
d_gene: NA; len: 13; j_gene: TRBJ2-4; v_gene: TRBV7-8; CDR3aa: CASSRGTKNIQYF; CDR3nt: TGTGCCAGCAGCCGGGGGACCAAAAACATTCAGTACTTC
d_gene: TRBD1; len: 15; j_gene: TRBJ1-5; v_gene: TRBV5-6; CDR3aa: CASSLRGRHNQPQHF; CDR3nt: TGTGCCAGCAGCTTGAGGGGGCGGCACAATCAGCCCCAGCATTTT
d_gene: NA; len: 12; j_gene: TRBJ2-5; v_gene: TRBV18; CDR3aa: CASSPRLETQYF; CDR3nt: TGTGCCAGCTCACCACGTTTAGAGACCCAGTACTTC
d_gene: TRBD2; len: 15; j_gene: TRBJ2-1; v_gene: TRBV3-1/TRBV3-2; CDR3aa: CASSQDLAGYNEQFF; CDR3nt: TGTGCCAGCAGCCAAGACCTAGCGGGGTACAATGAGCAGTTCTTC
d_gene: NA; len: 15; j_gene: TRBJ2-2; v_gene: TRBV9; CDR3aa: CASSADPTASGELFF; CDR3nt: TGTGCCAGCAGCGCGGACCCTACAGCTTCCGGGGAGCTGTTTTTT
d_gene: TRBD1; len: 13; j_gene: TRBJ1-2; v_gene: TRBV27; CDR3aa: CASSGQGTYGYTF; CDR3nt: TGTGCCAGCAGCGGACAGGGGACCTATGGCTACACCTTC
d_gene: NA; len: 14; j_gene: TRBJ2-3; v_gene: TRBV2; CDR3aa: CASTALASTDTQYF; CDR3nt: TGTGCCAGCACTGCCCTAGCGAGCACAGATACGCAGTATTTT